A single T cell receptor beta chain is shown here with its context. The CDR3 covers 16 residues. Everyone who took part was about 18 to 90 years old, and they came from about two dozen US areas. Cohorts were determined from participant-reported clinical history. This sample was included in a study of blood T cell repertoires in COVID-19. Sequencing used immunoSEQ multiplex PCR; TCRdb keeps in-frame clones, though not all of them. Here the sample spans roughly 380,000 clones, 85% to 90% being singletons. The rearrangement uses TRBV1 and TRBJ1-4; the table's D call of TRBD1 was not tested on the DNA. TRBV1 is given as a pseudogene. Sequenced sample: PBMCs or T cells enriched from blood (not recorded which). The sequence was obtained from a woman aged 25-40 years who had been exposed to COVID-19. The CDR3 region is CTSSYNRGMTNEKLFF. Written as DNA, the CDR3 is TGCACCAGCAGCTACAATAGGGGGATGACTAATGAAAAACTGTTTTTT.